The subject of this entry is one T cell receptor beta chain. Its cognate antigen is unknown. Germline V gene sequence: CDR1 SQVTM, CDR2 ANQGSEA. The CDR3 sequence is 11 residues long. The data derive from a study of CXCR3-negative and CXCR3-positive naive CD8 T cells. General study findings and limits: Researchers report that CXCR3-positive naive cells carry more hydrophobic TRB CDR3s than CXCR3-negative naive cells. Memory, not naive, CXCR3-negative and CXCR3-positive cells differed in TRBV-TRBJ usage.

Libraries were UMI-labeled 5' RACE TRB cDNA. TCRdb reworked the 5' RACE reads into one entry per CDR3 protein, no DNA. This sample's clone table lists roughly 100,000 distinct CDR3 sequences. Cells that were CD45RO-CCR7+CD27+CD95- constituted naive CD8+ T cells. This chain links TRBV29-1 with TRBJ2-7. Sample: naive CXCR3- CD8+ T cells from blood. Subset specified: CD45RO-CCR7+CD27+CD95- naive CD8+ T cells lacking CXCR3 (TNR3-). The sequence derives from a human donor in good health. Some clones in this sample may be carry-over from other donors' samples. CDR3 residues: CSVRGPYEQYF.